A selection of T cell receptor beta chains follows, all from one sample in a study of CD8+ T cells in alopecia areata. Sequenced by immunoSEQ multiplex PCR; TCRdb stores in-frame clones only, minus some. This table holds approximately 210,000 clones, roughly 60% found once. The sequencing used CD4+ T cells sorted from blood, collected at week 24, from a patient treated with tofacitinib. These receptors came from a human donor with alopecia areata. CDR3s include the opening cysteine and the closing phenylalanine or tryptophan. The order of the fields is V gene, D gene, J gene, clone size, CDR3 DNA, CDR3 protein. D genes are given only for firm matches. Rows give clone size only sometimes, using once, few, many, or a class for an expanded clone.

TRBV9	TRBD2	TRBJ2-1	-	TGTGCCAGCAGCTCTCAGATCGGGACTAGCGGGGTGTATGAGCAGTTCTTC	CASSSQIGTSGVYEQFF
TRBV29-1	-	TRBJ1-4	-	TGCAGCGTTGAAGAACCGATGAATGAAAAACTGTTTTTT	CSVEEPMNEKLFF
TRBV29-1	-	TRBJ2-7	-	TGCAGCGTCGTCCAGGGGGGAGGGTACGAGCAGTACTTC	CSVVQGGGYEQYF
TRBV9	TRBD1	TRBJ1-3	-	TGTGCCAGCAGCTCACAGGGGGCCGGGAACACCATATATTTT	CASSSQGAGNTIYF
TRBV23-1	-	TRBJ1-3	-	TGCGCCAGCAGTCAACTCAACGTCAACTCTGGAAACACCATATATTTT	CASSQLNVNSGNTIYF
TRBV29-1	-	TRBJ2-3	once	TGCAGCGTTGGAACACGCACAGATACGCAGTATTTT	CSVGTRTDTQYF
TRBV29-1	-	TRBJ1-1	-	TGCAGCGTTGATAGGCGGCTGTCCACTGAAGCTTTCTTT	CSVDRRLSTEAFF
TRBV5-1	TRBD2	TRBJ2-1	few	TGCGCCAGCAGCTTTAGCGGGGGAAACCTGGGCAATGAGCAGTTCTTC	CASSFSGGNLGNEQFF
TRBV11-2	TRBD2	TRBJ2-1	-	TGTGCCAGCAGCTCCAGCGGGGATTCCTACAATGAGCAGTTCTTC	CASSSSGDSYNEQFF
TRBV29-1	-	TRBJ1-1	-	TGCAGCGTTATAGGTACTGAAGCTTTCTTT	CSVIGTEAFF
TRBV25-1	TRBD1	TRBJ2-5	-	TGTGCCAGCCGACCCATCGGGACAGACGAAGAGACCCAGTACTTC	CASRPIGTDEETQYF
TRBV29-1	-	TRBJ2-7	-	TGCAGCGTTGGCAGTTCCTACGAGCAGTACTTC	CSVGSSYEQYF
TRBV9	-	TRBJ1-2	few	TGTGCCAGCAGCGACGGGCTCGAGTCCTATGGCTACACCTTC	CASSDGLESYGYTF
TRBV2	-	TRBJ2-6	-	TGTGCCAGCAGTGAAGTCGTAATTGGGGCCAACGTCCTGACTTTC	CASSEVVIGANVLTF
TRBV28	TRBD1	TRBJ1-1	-	TGTGCCAGCAGTTTACGGTCCCGGGACAGGGGGCTTGAAGCTTTCTTT	CASSLRSRDRGLEAFF
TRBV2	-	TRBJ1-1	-	TGTGCCAGCAGTGAGGGGGGCGGGTACACTGAAGCTTTCTTT	CASSEGGGYTEAFF
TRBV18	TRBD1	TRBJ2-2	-	TGTGCCAGCTCACCACTCGACAGGGTCAATCCCGGGGAGCTGTTTTTT	CASSPLDRVNPGELFF
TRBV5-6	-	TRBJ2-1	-	TGTGCCAGCAGCTTGGAGGGGGGTACATACAATGAGCAGTTCTTC	CASSLEGGTYNEQFF
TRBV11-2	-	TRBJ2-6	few	TGTGCCAGCAGCTTAGATCCGCCAGGGTTGGGCTCTGGGGCCAACGTCCTGACTTTC	CASSLDPPGLGSGANVLTF
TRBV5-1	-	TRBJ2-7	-	TGCGCCAGCAGCTTGGGGGGGTCTCAAACCTACGAGCAGTACTTC	CASSLGGSQTYEQYF
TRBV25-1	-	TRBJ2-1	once	TGTGCCAGCAGTGAACAGGGGTCCTACAATGAGCAGTTCTTC	CASSEQGSYNEQFF
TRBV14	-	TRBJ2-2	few	TGTGCCAGCAGCCAAGACGCGATCGGGGAGCTGTTTTTT	CASSQDAIGELFF
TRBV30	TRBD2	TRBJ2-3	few	TGTGCCTGGAGTGTTGGTAGCGGGGGGACAGATACGCAGTATTTT	CAWSVGSGGTDTQYF
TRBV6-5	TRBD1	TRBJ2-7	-	TGTGCCAGCAGATACCCGGGACAGAGCTACGAGCAGTACTTC	CASRYPGQSYEQYF
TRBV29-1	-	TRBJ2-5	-	TGCAGCGGGGCAAAGGTCCAAGAGACCCAGTACTTC	CSGAKVQETQYF
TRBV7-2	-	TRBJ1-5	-	TGTGCCAGCAACGAGAGGGGGGGCAATCAGCCCCAGCATTTT	CASNERGGNQPQHF
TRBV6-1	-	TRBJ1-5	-	TGTGCCAGCAGCTCCCAGGGATTGTCCAATCAGCCCCAGCATTTT	CASSSQGLSNQPQHF
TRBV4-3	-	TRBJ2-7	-	TGCGCCAGCAGCCAGGAGACTAACAGGTACCACGAGCAGTACTTC	CASSQETNRYHEQYF
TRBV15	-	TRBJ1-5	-	TGTGCCACCAGCAGAGATCTCAATCAGCCCCAGCATTTT	CATSRDLNQPQHF
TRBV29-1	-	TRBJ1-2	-	TGCAGCGTTGGGGGACAATCGGAAGGCTACACCTTC	CSVGGQSEGYTF
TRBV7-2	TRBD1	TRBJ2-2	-	TGTGCCAGCAGCCACCCGATGGGGACAGGGTCGGTGGTCGGGGAGCTGTTTTTT	CASSHPMGTGSVVGELFF
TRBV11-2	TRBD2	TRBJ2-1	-	TGTGCCAGCAGCTCTAATAGCGGGGGGGGTTACAATGAGCAGTTCTTC	CASSSNSGGGYNEQFF
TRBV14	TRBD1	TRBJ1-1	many	TGTGCCAGCAGCCCGTTTCCAGGGGGTAAAGCTTTCTTT	CASSPFPGGKAFF
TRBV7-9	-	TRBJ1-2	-	TGTGCCAGCAGCTTAGAACAGTACAACTATGGCTACACCTTC	CASSLEQYNYGYTF
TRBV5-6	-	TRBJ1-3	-	TGTGCCAGCGCGGACTTAACACGAAACACCATATATTTT	CASADLTRNTIYF
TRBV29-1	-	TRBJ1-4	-	TGCAGCGCCTTGCCTGTGTTGGGAGAAAAACTGTTTTTT	CSALPVLGEKLFF
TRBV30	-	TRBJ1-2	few	TGTGCCTGGATTGAAGGCTACACCTTC	CAWIEGYTF
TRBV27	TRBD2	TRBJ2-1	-	TGTGCCAGCAGCCCCCGACTAGCGGGGGATGAGCAGTTCTTC	CASSPRLAGDEQFF
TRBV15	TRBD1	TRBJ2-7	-	TGTGCCACCAGCAGAGACGTGGACAGGGTCTCCTACGAGCAGTACTTC	CATSRDVDRVSYEQYF
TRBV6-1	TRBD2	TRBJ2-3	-	TGTGCCAGCAGTGGACCCTTTAGACTAGCGGTGAAAGATACGCAGTATTTT	CASSGPFRLAVKDTQYF
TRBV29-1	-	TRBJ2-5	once	TGCAGCGTTGCCCCCAAGGGGGAAGAGACCCAGTACTTC	CSVAPKGEETQYF
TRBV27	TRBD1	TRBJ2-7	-	TGTGCCAGCAGTTCCGGGCAGGGGGCAGGCTACGAGCAGTACTTC	CASSSGQGAGYEQYF
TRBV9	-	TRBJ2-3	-	TGTGCCAGCAGCGCCAGGGGAGATAGCGGGACAGATACGCAGTATTTT	CASSARGDSGTDTQYF
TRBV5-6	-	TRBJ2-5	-	TGTGCCAGCAGCTTATCGGGTTTCCTGGAGACCCAGTACTTC	CASSLSGFLETQYF
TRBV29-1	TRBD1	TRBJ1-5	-	TGCAGCGTGGGTACAGGGGGGAATCAGCCCCAGCATTTT	CSVGTGGNQPQHF
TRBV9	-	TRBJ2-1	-	TGTGCCAGCAGCGTTAAGTATGAGCAGTTCTTC	CASSVKYEQFF
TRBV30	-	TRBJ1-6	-	TGTGCCTGGATGAGTAGGTTTTCACCCCTCCACTTT	CAWMSRFSPLHF
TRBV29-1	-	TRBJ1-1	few	TGCAGCGCGCCCGGACTGGGGAACACTGAAGCTTTCTTT	CSAPGLGNTEAFF
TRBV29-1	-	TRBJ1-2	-	TGCAGCGTTGATTTTGGTAATGGCTACACCTTC	CSVDFGNGYTF
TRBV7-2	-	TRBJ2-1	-	TGTGCCAGCAGCTATGACAGTTTTGCTAATGAGCAGTTCTTC	CASSYDSFANEQFF
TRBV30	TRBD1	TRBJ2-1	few	TGTGCCTGGAGTCCCAAGGGGGCGCCCCTCAATGAGCAGTTCTTC	CAWSPKGAPLNEQFF
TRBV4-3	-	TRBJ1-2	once	TGCGCCAGCAGCCAAGATTTGGCAAACCCCTATGGCTACACCTTC	CASSQDLANPYGYTF
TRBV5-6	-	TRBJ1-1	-	TGTGCCAGCAGTCCCACAGGGTACACTGAAGCTTTCTTT	CASSPTGYTEAFF